This T cell receptor (beta chain) is from a study of blood T cell repertoires in COVID-19. Looking at the study overall: Specimens from acute and convalescent COVID-19 originated in the United States, Italy and Spain. Sample material is recorded as cDNA or gDNA derived from T cells, B-cell-depleted T cells, or PBMCs.

Original data processing: For nucleated cells, counts were estimated from reference gene primer amplification. Sequencing used immunoSEQ multiplex PCR; TCRdb keeps in-frame clones, though not all of them. That table gives V, J and clone size, and the DNA gave D and trimming. The data contain fewer than 350,000 clones, 86% of them singletons. CDR3 size: 15 residues. The germline V and J ends were trimmed by 5 bases and 5 bases, with 15 bases remaining between them. The germline gives CDR1 SGHTA, CDR2 FQGNSA. J is TRBJ1-4 and V is TRBV7-2; possibly TRBD1 for D (6 bases). This clonotype was sampled from a woman aged 70 to 79 with COVID-19, enrolled during active disease. Sequencing input: peripheral blood. Here the CDR3 reads CASSAQGSTNEKLFF. The CDR3 DNA reads TGTGCCAGCAGCGCACAGGGTAGTACGAATGAAAAACTGTTTTTT. The full variable domain, in which reference TRBV7-2 and TRBJ1-4 provide the parts outside the CDR3, is GAGVSQSPSNKVTEKGKDVELRCDPISGHTALYWYRQSLGQGLEFLIYFQGNSAPDKSGLPSDRFSAERTGGSVSTLTIQRTQQEDSAVYLCASSAQGSTNEKLFFGSGTQLSVL.